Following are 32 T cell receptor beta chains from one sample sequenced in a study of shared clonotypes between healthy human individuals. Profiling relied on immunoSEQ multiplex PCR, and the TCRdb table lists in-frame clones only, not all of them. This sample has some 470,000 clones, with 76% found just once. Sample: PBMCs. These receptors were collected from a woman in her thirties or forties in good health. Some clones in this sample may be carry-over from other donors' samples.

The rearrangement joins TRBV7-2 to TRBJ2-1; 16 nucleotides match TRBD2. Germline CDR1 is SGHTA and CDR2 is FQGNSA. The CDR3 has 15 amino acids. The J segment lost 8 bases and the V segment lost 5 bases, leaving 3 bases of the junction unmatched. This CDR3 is CASSEGLAGGYEQFF. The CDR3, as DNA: TGTGCCAGCAGCGAGGGACTAGCGGGAGGGTATGAGCAGTTCTTC. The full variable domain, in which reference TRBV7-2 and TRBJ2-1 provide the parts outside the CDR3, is GAGVSQSPSNKVTEKGKDVELRCDPISGHTALYWYRQSLGQGLEFLIYFQGNSAPDKSGLPSDRFSAERTGGSVSTLTIQRTQQEDSAVYLCASSEGLAGGYEQFFGPGTRLTVL.

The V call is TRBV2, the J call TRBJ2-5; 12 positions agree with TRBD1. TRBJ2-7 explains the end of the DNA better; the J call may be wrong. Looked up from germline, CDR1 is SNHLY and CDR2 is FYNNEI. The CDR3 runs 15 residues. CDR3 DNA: TGTGCCAGCAGTGAATGGGACAGGGGGCTAGTCGAGCAGTACTTC. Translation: CASSEWDRGLVEQYF.

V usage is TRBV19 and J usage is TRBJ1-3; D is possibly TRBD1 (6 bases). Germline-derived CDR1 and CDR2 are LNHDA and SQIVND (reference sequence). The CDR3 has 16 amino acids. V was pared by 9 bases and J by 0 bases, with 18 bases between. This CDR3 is CARPVRGANSGNTIYF. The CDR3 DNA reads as TGTGCCAGACCCGTGAGGGGGGCTAACTCTGGAAACACCATATATTTT.

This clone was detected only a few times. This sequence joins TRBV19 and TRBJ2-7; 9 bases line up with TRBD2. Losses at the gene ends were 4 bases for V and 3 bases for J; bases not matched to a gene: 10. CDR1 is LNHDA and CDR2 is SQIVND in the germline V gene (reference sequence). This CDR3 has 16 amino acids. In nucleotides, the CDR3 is TGTGCCAGTAGTAGGCTAGCGGGGACTGAACTCTACGAGCAGTACTTC. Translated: CASSRLAGTELYEQYF.

The CDR3 coding sequence is TGTGCCAGTAGTATAGTACTTTCTAACTATGGCTACACCTTC. This sequence encodes CASSIVLSNYGYTF. The rearrangement joins TRBV19 to TRBJ1-2; D is unresolved. The ends were cut back, 1 base at V and 0 bases at J, with 6 bases in the middle. The CDR3 consists of 14 residues. Germline assignment: CDR1 LNHDA and CDR2 SQIVND (reference sequence).

The CDR3: CASSSGGTDTQYF. CDR3 bases: TGTGCCAGCAGTAGCGGGGGCACAGATACGCAGTATTTT. The V call is TRBV11-3, the J call TRBJ2-3; 8 nucleotides line up with TRBD2. The CDR3 spans 13 residues. V lost 6 bases and J lost 1; bases outside the gene matches: 0. Per germline, CDR1 SGHNT and CDR2 YENEEA.

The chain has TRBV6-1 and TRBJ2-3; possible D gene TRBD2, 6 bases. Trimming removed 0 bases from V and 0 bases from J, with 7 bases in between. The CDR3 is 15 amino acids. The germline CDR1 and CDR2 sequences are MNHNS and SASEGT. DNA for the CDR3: TGTGCCAGCAGTGAAGCTGGGGGGAGCACAGATACGCAGTATTTT. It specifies CASSEAGGSTDTQYF.

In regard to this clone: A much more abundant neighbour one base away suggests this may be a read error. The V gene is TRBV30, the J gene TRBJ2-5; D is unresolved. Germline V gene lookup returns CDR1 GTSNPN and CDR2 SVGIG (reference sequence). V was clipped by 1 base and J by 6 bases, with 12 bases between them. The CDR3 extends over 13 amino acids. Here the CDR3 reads CAWSEYFQKTQYF. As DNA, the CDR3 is TGTGCCTGGAGTGAATACTTTCAAAAGACCCAGTACTTC. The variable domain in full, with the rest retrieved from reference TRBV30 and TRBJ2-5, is SQTIHQWPATLVQPVGSPLSLECTVEGTSNPNLYWYRQAAGRGLQLLFYSVGIGQISSEVPQNLSASRPQDRQFILSSKKLLLSDSGFYLCAWSEYFQKTQYFGPGTRLLVL.

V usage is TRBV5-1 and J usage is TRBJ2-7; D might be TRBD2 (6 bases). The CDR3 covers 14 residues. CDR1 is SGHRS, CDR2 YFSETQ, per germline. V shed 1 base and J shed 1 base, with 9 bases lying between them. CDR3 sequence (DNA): TGCGCCAGCAGCTTGTTTGGGGGGTCCTACGAGCAGTACTTC. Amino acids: CASSLFGGSYEQYF.

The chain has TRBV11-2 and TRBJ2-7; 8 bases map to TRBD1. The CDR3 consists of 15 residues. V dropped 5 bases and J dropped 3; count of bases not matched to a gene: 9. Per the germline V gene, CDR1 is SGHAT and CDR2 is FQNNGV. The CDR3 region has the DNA TGTGCCAGCAGCCCGGGGACAGGCTGGGACTACGAGCAGTACTTC. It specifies CASSPGTGWDYEQYF.

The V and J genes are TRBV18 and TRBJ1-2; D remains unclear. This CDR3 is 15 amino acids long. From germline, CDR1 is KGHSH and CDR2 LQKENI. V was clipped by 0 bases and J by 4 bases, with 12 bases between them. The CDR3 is CASSPPARWGYGYTF. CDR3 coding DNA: TGTGCCAGCTCACCACCGGCCCGGTGGGGCTATGGCTACACCTTC.

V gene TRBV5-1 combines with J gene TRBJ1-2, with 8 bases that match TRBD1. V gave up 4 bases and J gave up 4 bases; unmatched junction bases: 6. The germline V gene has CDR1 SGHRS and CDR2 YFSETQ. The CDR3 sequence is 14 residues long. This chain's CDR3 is CASSGSGGGYGYTF. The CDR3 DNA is TGCGCCAGCAGCGGATCAGGGGGCGGCTATGGCTACACCTTC.

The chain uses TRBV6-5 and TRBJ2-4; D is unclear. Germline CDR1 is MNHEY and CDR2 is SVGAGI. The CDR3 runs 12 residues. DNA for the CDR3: TGTGGATTGGGATTTGGGAAAAACATTCAGTACTTC. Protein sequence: CGLGFGKNIQYF.

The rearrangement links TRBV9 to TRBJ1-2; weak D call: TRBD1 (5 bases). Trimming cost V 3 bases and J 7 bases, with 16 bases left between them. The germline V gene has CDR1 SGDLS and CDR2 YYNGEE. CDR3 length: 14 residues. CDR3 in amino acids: CASSGRGGSTGYTF. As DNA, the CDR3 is TGTGCCAGCAGCGGACGGGGGGGATCGACTGGCTACACCTTC.

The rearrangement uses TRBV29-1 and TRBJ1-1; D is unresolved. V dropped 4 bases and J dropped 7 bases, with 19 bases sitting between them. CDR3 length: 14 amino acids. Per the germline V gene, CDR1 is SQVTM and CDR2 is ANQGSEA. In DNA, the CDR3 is TGCAGCGTTGTCATAGCCCGGGGTGGGATTGAAGCTTTCTTT. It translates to CSVVIARGGIEAFF.

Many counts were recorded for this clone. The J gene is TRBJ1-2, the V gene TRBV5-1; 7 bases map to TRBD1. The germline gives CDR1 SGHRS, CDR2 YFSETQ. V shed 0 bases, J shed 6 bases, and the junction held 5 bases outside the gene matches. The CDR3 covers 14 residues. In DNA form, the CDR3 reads TGCGCCAGCAGCTTGGCCCGGGACAGTGATGGCTACACCTTC. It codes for CASSLARDSDGYTF.

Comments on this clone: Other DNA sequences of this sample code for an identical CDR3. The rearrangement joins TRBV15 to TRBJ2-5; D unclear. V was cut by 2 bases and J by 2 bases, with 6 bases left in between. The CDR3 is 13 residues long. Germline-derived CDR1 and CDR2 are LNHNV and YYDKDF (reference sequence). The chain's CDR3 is CATSRSPQETQYF. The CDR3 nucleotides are TGTGCCACCAGCAGATCACCGCAAGAGACCCAGTACTTC.

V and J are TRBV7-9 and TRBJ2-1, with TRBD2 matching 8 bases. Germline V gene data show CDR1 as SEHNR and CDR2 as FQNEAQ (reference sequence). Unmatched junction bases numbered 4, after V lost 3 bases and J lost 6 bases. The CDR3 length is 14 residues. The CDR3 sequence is CASSFSGMGNEQFF. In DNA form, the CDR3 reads TGTGCCAGCAGCTTTAGCGGGATGGGCAATGAGCAGTTCTTC.

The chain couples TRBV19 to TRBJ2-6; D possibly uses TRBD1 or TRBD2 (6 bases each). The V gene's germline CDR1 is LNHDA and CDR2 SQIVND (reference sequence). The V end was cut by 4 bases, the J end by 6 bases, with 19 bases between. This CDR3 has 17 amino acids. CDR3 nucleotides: TGTGCCAGTAGTAGTACTAGAGGGGGGTTCGTGGCCAACGTCCTGACTTTC. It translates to CASSSTRGGFVANVLTF.

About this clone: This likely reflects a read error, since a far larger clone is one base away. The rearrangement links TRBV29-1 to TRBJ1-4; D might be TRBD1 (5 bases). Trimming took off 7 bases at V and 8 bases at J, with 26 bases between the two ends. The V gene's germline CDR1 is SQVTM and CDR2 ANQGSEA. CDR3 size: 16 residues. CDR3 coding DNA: TGCAGCGGTCCTCTCCGCCGGGGCAGGGAGGACGAAAAACTGTTTTTT. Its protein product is CSGPLRRGREDEKLFF.

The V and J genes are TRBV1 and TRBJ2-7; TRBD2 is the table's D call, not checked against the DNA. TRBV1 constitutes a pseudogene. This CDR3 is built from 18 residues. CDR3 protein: CTSRLAGTRRTTRREQYF. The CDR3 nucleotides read TGCACCAGCAGATTGGCCGGGACTAGGAGGACGACACGCCGCGAGCAGTACTTC.

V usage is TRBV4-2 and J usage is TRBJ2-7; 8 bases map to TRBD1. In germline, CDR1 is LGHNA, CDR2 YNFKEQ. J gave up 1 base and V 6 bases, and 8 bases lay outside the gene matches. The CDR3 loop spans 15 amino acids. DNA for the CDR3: TGTGCCAGCAGTCCGGACAGGGAAGGATCCTACGAGCAGTACTTC. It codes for CASSPDREGSYEQYF.

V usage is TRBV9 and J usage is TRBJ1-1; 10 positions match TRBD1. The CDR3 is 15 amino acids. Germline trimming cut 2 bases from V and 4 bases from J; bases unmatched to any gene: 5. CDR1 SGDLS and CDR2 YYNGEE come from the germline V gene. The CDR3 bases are TGTGCCAGCAGCGTGGGGACAGGGGAGGGCACTGAAGCTTTCTTT. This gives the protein CASSVGTGEGTEAFF.

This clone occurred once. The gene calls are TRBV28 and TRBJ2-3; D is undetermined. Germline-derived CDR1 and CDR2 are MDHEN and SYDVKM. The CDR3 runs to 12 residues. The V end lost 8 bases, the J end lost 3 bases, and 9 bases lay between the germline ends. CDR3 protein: CASGSPTDTQYF. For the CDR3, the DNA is TGTGCCAGCGGGTCCCCGACAGATACGCAGTATTTT.

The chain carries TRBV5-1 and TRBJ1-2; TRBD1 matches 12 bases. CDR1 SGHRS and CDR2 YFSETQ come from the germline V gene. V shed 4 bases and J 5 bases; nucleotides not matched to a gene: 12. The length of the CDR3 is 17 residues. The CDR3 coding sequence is TGCGCCAGCAGCCCTGGGACAGGGGGCAGGTCTCAATATGGCTACACCTTC. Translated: CASSPGTGGRSQYGYTF.

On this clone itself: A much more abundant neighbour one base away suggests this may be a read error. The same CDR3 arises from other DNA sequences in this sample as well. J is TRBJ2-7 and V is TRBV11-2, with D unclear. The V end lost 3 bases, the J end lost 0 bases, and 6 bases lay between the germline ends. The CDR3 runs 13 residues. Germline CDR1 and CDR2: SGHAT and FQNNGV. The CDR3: CASSLVSSYEQYF. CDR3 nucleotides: TGTGCCAGCAGCTTGGTCAGCTCCTACGAGCAGTACTTC.

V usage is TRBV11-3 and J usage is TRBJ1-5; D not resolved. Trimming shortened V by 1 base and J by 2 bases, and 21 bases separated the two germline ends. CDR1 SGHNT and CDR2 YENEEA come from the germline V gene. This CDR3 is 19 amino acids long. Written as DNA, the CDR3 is TGTGCCAGCAGCTTAGCCCTGGGGAGATTAATATGGGGCAATCAGCCCCAGCATTTT. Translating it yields CASSLALGRLIWGNQPQHF.

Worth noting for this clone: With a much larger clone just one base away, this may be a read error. The CDR3 region is CASSLGQGNYGYTF. In nucleotides, the CDR3 is TGTGCCAGCAGCTTGGGACAGGGGAACTATGGCTACACCTTC. The J gene is TRBJ1-2, the V gene TRBV5-6, with 8 nucleotides matching TRBD1. V lost 0 bases and J lost 2; bases outside the gene matches: 0. The CDR3 totals 14 residues. Germline-derived CDR1 and CDR2 are SGHDT and YYEEEE.

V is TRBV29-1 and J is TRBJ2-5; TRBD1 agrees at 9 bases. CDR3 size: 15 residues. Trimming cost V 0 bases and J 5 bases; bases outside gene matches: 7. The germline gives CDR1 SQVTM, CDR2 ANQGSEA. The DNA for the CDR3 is TGCAGCGTTGAAGATCGACAGGGGGTGGGGGAGACCCAGTACTTC. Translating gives CSVEDRQGVGETQYF.

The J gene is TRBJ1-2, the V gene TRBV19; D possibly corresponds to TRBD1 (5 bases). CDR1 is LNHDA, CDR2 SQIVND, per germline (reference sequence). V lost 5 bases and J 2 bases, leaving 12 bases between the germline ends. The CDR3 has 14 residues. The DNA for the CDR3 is TGTGCCAGTAGTTTTTCGACAGTCAACTATGGCTACACCTTC. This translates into CASSFSTVNYGYTF.

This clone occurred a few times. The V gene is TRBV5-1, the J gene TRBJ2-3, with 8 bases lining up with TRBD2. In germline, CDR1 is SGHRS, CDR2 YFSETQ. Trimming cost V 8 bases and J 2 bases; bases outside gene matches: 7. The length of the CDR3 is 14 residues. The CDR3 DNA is TGCGCCAGTCATAGCGGGGACTACACAGATACGCAGTATTTT. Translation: CASHSGDYTDTQYF.

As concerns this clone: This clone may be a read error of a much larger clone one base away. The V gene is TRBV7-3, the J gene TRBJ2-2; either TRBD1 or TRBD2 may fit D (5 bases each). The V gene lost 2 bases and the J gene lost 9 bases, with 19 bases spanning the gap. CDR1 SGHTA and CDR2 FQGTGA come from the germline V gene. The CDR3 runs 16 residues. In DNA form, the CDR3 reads TGTGCCAGCAGCTTATACAAAAACACCGGGACCTGGGAGCTGTTTTTT. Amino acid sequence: CASSLYKNTGTWELFF. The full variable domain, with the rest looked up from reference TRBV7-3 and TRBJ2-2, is GAGVSQTPSNKVTEKGKYVELRCDPISGHTALYWYRQSLGQGPEFLIYFQGTGAADDSGLPNDRFFAVRPEGSVSTLKIQRTERGDSAVYLCASSLYKNTGTWELFFGEGSRLTVL.